These 8 T cell receptor beta chains originate from one sample sequenced in a study of blood T cell repertoires in COVID-19. Clones were read by immunoSEQ multiplex PCR, and TCRdb kept only the in-frame ones, dropping some. The sample has fewer than 400,000 clones, 90% seen once. Sequenced material: PBMCs or T cells enriched from blood (not recorded which). The receptors were sampled from a woman aged 25 to 45 who had been exposed to COVID-19.

This clone was counted once. The chain carries TRBV13 and TRBJ2-5; possibly TRBD1 for D (7 bases). CDR1 is PRHDT and CDR2 is FYEKMQ in the germline V gene (reference sequence). Between the trimmed V and J ends, which lost 6 bases and 4 bases, there was a span of 15 bases. The CDR3 has 14 residues. CDR3 nucleotide sequence: TGTGCCAGCAGTATAAACCAGGGGGGAGAGACCCAGTACTTC. It yields the protein CASSINQGGETQYF.

V usage is TRBV18 and J usage is TRBJ1-5; no clear D gene. V lost 1 base and J lost 8, with 12 bases in between. The V gene's germline CDR1 is KGHSH and CDR2 LQKENI. The CDR3 runs to 14 residues. The DNA of the CDR3 is TGTGCCAGCTCACCACGAGGCGGATGGGAGCCCCAGCATTTT. This encodes CASSPRGGWEPQHF. Full variable domain (outside the CDR3, taken from reference TRBV18 and TRBJ1-5): NAGVMQNPRHLVRRRGQEARLRCSPMKGHSHVYWYRQLPEEGLKFMVYLQKENIIDESGMPKERFSAEFPKEGPSILRIQQVVRGDSAAYFCASSPRGGWEPQHFGDGTRLSIL.

The rearrangement links TRBV27 to TRBJ1-3, with D possibly being TRBD1 (5 bases). The CDR3 covers 17 residues. The V gene lost 4 bases and the J gene lost 0 bases, with 16 bases spanning the gap. Germline CDR1 is MNHEY and CDR2 is SMNVEV (reference sequence). CDR3 region: CASSSPPTAISGNTIYF. In DNA form, the CDR3 reads TGTGCCAGCAGTTCCCCCCCGACAGCCATCTCTGGAAACACCATATATTTT.

This chain connects TRBV9 to TRBJ1-2, with TRBD1 identical over 8 bases. Germline-derived CDR1 and CDR2 are SGDLS and YYNGEE. J gave up 0 bases and V 1 base, and 11 bases lay outside the gene matches. CDR3 length: 18 residues. The chain's CDR3 is CASSVSVDRANTNYGYTF. The CDR3 coding sequence is TGTGCCAGCAGCGTATCAGTGGACAGGGCCAACACTAACTATGGCTACACCTTC.

The chain combines TRBV2 with TRBJ2-2; D gene unclear. Trimming left V 9 bases short and J 6 bases short, with 8 bases between. CDR1 SNHLY and CDR2 FYNNEI come from the germline V gene. This CDR3 has 11 residues. The CDR3 region has the DNA TGTGCCAGTCGTTACTCCGGGGAGCTGTTTTTT. It codes for CASRYSGELFF.

This rearrangement joins TRBV5-1 to TRBJ1-4, with 9 bases lining up with TRBD1. The ends lost 3 bases at V and 4 bases at J; junction bases unmatched: 7. Germline-derived CDR1 and CDR2 are SGHRS and YFSETQ. The CDR3 covers 16 residues. The CDR3 DNA follows: TGCGCCAGCAGCTACCAGGGACAGGGACTTAATGAAAAACTGTTTTTT. Its translation is CASSYQGQGLNEKLFF.

V is TRBV7-2 and J is TRBJ1-2; 8 bases line up with TRBD1. Germline CDR1 is SGHTA and CDR2 is FQGNSA. This CDR3 is built from 13 residues. Trimming at V came to 2 bases and at J to 8 bases, leaving 4 bases not matched to a gene. The CDR3 nucleotides read TGTGCCAGCAGCTTACAGGGGGCGCGCGGCTACACCTTC. This codes for CASSLQGARGYTF.

The chain uses TRBV14 and TRBJ1-1; D is unclear. Germline CDR1 SGHDN, CDR2 FVKESK. This CDR3 has 13 residues. The germline V and J ends were trimmed by 5 bases and 0 bases, with 7 bases remaining between them. The CDR3 loop is CASSLTMNTEAFF. The CDR3 coding sequence is TGTGCCAGCAGCTTAACTATGAACACTGAAGCTTTCTTT.